These 23 T cell receptor beta chains share one sample of origin, sequenced in a study of blood T cell repertoires in COVID-19. Sequencing used immunoSEQ multiplex PCR; TCRdb keeps in-frame clones, though not all of them. The table has fewer than 350,000 clones, about 86% seen once. The material sequenced was peripheral blood. Receptors originate from a woman aged 25 to 45 with COVID-19, enrolled during active disease.

The chain couples TRBV2 to TRBJ2-5, with D tentatively TRBD2 (6 bases). Germline V gene data show CDR1 as SNHLY and CDR2 as FYNNEI. Trimming took 3 bases from V and 0 from J, leaving 14 bases between them. The CDR3 is 16 residues long. The CDR3 sequence: CASSESRGLNQETQYF. In nucleotides, the CDR3 is TGTGCCAGCAGTGAGTCGCGGGGACTTAACCAAGAGACCCAGTACTTC.

The chain carries TRBV19 and TRBJ1-2; 7 bases are a match to TRBD1. This CDR3 comprises 14 residues. The V and J ends lost 2 bases and 3 bases, in that order; junction bases with no gene match: 3. Germline assignment: CDR1 LNHDA and CDR2 SQIVND (reference sequence). CDR3 sequence reads: CASSIKGTDYGYTF. The CDR3 DNA reads as TGTGCCAGTAGTATAAAAGGGACAGACTATGGCTACACCTTC.

The genes are TRBV20-1 and TRBJ1-2; D gene uncertain. This CDR3 contains 11 residues. In germline, CDR1 is DFQATT, CDR2 SNEGSKA (reference sequence). V was clipped by 6 bases and J by 4 bases, with 9 bases between them. The CDR3 here is CSAPRGYGYTF. As DNA, the CDR3 is TGCAGTGCCCCCAGAGGCTATGGCTACACCTTC.

This sequence joins TRBV5-1 and TRBJ2-6; no clear D gene. CDR1 and CDR2 (germline): SGHRS, YFSETQ. V lost 0 bases and J 0 bases, leaving 7 bases between the germline ends. The CDR3 has 16 residues. The CDR3 nucleotides are TGCGCCAGCAGCTTGGTACAGCACTCTGGGGCCAACGTCCTGACTTTC. This sequence encodes CASSLVQHSGANVLTF. Full variable domain (remainder filled in from reference TRBV5-1 and TRBJ2-6): KAGVTQTPRYLIKTRGQQVTLSCSPISGHRSVSWYQQTPGQGLQFLFEYFSETQRNKGNFPGRFSGRQFSNSRSEMNVSTLELGDSALYLCASSLVQHSGANVLTFGAGSRLTVL.

This chain connects TRBV12-5 to TRBJ2-2; the D gene is possibly TRBD1 (5 bases). V lost 5 bases and J lost 6, with 7 bases in between. Germline assignment: CDR1 LGHNT and CDR2 FRNRAP. This CDR3 is 12 amino acids long. In DNA form, the CDR3 reads TGTGCTAGTGGTCAGGGCTCCGGGGAGCTGTTTTTT. This encodes CASGQGSGELFF.

Note on this clone: No conserved phenylalanine or tryptophan is present at the end of the CDR3, so a read error is the likely explanation. The DNA is omitted, as the CDR3 cannot be located on it reliably, and the CDR3 follows TCRdb's listing. The CDR3 here is CAWSERTFL. The chain joins TRBV30 to TRBJ2-7; TRBD2 reflects the table's D call only, with no check against the DNA. In germline, CDR1 is GTSNPN, CDR2 SVGIG (reference sequence). Termini included, the CDR3 measures 9 amino acids.

The chain carries TRBV28 and TRBJ2-7; D is unclear. This CDR3 region has 14 residues. Germline CDR1 MDHEN, CDR2 SYDVKM. Trimming removed 5 bases from V and 4 bases from J, with 15 bases in between. The CDR3 DNA reads TGTGCCAGCAGTAGTTTGTCAGGCCCTTACGAGCAGTACTTC. Protein sequence: CASSSLSGPYEQYF.

The chain joins TRBV19 to TRBJ2-5; 10 bases align to TRBD2. This CDR3 is 17 amino acids long. V shed 7 bases, J shed 0 bases, and the junction held 11 bases outside the gene matches. Germline-derived CDR1 and CDR2 are LNHDA and SQIVND (reference sequence). For the CDR3, the DNA is TGTGCCAGTACCGCATCGAGCGGGGGGGCCCACCAAGAGACCCAGTACTTC. Translating gives CASTASSGGAHQETQYF.

CDR3 region: CASSVGAPTDTQYF. Here the CDR3 DNA reads TGCGCCAGCAGCGTGGGGGCCCCCACAGATACGCAGTATTTT. The chain employs TRBV5-1 and TRBJ2-3; D might be TRBD1 (6 bases). Trimming left V 4 bases short and J 2 bases short, with 11 bases between. Germline CDR1 is SGHRS and CDR2 is YFSETQ. There are 14 residues in the CDR3.

This clone was counted between two and nine times. The chain is built from TRBV15 and TRBJ2-1, with 9 positions matching TRBD2. Germline values: CDR1 LNHNV, CDR2 YYDKDF (reference sequence). The CDR3 totals 16 residues. After removal of 0 bases from V and 3 bases from J, the junction contained 3 bases not matched to a gene. CDR3 in amino acids: CATSRDAGGIYNEQFF. The CDR3 DNA sequence: TGTGCCACCAGCAGAGATGCGGGGGGGATCTACAATGAGCAGTTCTTC.

This chain connects TRBV7-9 to TRBJ1-1; D possibly corresponds to TRBD1 (5 bases). Germline V CDR1 and CDR2: SEHNR, FQNEAQ (reference sequence). This CDR3 is 15 amino acids long. The V end lost 1 base, the J end lost 0 bases, and 9 bases lay between the germline ends. CDR3 DNA sequence: TGTGCCAGCAGCTTAGTCCAGGGAATGAACACTGAAGCTTTCTTT. This encodes CASSLVQGMNTEAFF.

The chain has TRBV19 and TRBJ1-6; 12 bases fit TRBD1. Trimming at V came to 7 bases and at J to 7 bases, leaving 11 bases not matched to a gene. The CDR3 contains 17 residues. Germline V lookup: CDR1 LNHDA, CDR2 SQIVND (reference sequence). DNA of the CDR3: TGTGCCAGTACCCTTGGGACAGGGGGCATGGGGAATTCACCCCTCCACTTT. It translates to CASTLGTGGMGNSPLHF.

This sequence joins TRBV2 and TRBJ1-4; D gene ambiguous. The V end lost 4 bases, the J end lost 7 bases, and 13 bases lay between the germline ends. This CDR3 spans 14 amino acids. CDR1 SNHLY and CDR2 FYNNEI come from the germline V gene. CDR3 sequence: CASSGPRRAEKLFF. For the CDR3, the DNA is TGTGCCAGCAGTGGGCCAAGGCGGGCTGAAAAACTGTTTTTT.

The chain links TRBV7-9 to TRBJ1-2; D may be TRBD1 (5 bases). This CDR3 has 17 residues. V lost 0 bases and J 5 bases, leaving 19 bases between the germline ends. Germline CDR1 is SEHNR and CDR2 is FQNEAQ (reference sequence). CDR3 in amino acids: CASSLAGGAESVYGYTF. CDR3 nucleotide sequence: TGTGCCAGCAGCTTAGCGGGAGGGGCAGAAAGCGTTTATGGCTACACCTTC.

The V gene is TRBV19, the J gene TRBJ1-3, with 7 nucleotides matching TRBD1. The germline V gene has CDR1 LNHDA and CDR2 SQIVND (reference sequence). Trimming at V came to 5 bases and at J to 3 bases, leaving 4 bases not matched to a gene. The CDR3 spans 14 residues. The CDR3 reads CASSYRGFGNTIYF. The CDR3 bases are TGTGCCAGTAGTTACAGGGGCTTTGGAAACACCATATATTTT.

The chain couples TRBV11-2 to TRBJ2-3; no firm D call. Germline V lookup: CDR1 SGHAT, CDR2 FQNNGV. The CDR3 covers 15 residues. Trimming stripped 1 base from V and 2 bases from J, with 10 bases between. The CDR3 is CASSLGIASTDTQYF. Written as DNA, the CDR3 is TGTGCCAGCAGCTTAGGTATAGCCTCCACAGATACGCAGTATTTT.

The genes are TRBV30 and TRBJ1-1; D gene uncertain. This CDR3 has 13 residues. Between the trimmed V and J ends, which lost 2 bases and 1 base, there was a span of 8 bases. The germline V gene has CDR1 GTSNPN and CDR2 SVGIG (reference sequence). The DNA of the CDR3 is TGTGCCTGGAGTTTACGAGAGAACACTGAAGCTTTCTTT. It translates to CAWSLRENTEAFF.

The V and J genes are TRBV28 and TRBJ1-1, with a possible D match to TRBD1 (5 bases). Germline values: CDR1 MDHEN, CDR2 SYDVKM. The CDR3 sequence is 12 residues long. V lost 9 bases to trimming and J lost 1 base, with 9 bases between them. The CDR3 sequence: CASRQGNTEAFF. In DNA form, the CDR3 reads TGTGCCAGTCGTCAGGGGAACACTGAAGCTTTCTTT. Full variable domain (outside the CDR3, taken from reference TRBV28 and TRBJ1-1): DVKVTQSSRYLVKRTGEKVFLECVQDMDHENMFWYRQDPGLGLRLIYFSYDVKMKEKGDIPEGYSVSREKKERFSLILESASTNQTSMYLCASRQGNTEAFFGQGTRLTVV.

The rearrangement joins TRBV19 to TRBJ2-7, with TRBD1 as a possible D gene (5 bases). Germline V lookup: CDR1 LNHDA, CDR2 SQIVND (reference sequence). V dropped 5 bases and J dropped 3 bases, with 11 bases sitting between them. This CDR3 is built from 13 residues. The CDR3 DNA reads TGTGCCAGTAGTTGGGGAACAGGCTACGAGCAGTACTTC. This encodes CASSWGTGYEQYF.

The chain has TRBV5-8 and TRBJ1-5; TRBD1 matches 9 bases. Germline assignment: CDR1 SGHTS and CDR2 YDEGEE. The CDR3 totals 16 residues. The trim removed 3 bases at V and 6 bases at J, leaving 10 bases unmatched. The CDR3 spells CASSSMDRGGGQPQHF. The CDR3 nucleotides read TGTGCCAGCAGCTCAATGGACAGGGGAGGCGGTCAGCCCCAGCATTTT.

V and J are TRBV5-6 and TRBJ2-5; 7 bases match TRBD1. Germline values: CDR1 SGHDT, CDR2 YYEEEE. The CDR3 contains 13 residues. V trimming: 7 bases; J trimming: 3 bases; junction bases outside the gene matches: 6. The DNA of the CDR3 is TGTGCCAGCGTCTCCGGGACAGAAGAGACCCAGTACTTC. Amino acids: CASVSGTEETQYF.

Only one count was recorded for this clone. The chain couples TRBV3-1 (or the pseudogene TRBV3-2) to TRBJ1-1; D is undetermined. CDR3 length equals 15 residues. The germline V and J ends were trimmed by 6 bases and 2 bases, with 16 bases remaining between them. Looked up from germline, CDR1 is LGHDT and CDR2 is YNNKEL (reference sequence). The CDR3: CASSFRGSYNTEAFF. The CDR3 bases are TGTGCCAGCAGTTTCAGAGGTTCCTACAACACTGAAGCTTTCTTT.

The chain recombines TRBV19 with TRBJ1-1, with a possible D match to TRBD1 (5 bases). V shed 5 bases and J shed 4 bases, with 11 bases lying between them. This CDR3 has 13 residues. Germline CDR1 and CDR2: LNHDA and SQIVND (reference sequence). The CDR3 bases are TGTGCCAGTAGTGCCAGGGAGGGCACTGAAGCTTTCTTT. Encoded protein: CASSAREGTEAFF. Using reference TRBV19 and TRBJ1-1 for the parts outside the CDR3, the full variable domain is DGGITQSPKYLFRKEGQNVTLSCEQNLNHDAMYWYRQDPGQGLRLIYYSQIVNDFQKGDIAEGYSVSREKKESFPLTVTSAQKNPTAFYLCASSAREGTEAFFGQGTRLTVV.